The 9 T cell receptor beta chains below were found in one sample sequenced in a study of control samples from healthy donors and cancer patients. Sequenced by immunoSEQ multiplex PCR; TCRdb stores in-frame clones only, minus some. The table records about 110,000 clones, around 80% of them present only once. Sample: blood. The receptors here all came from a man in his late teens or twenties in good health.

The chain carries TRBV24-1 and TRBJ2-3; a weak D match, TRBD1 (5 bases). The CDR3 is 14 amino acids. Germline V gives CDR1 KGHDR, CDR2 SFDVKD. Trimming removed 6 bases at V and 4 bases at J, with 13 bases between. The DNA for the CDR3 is TGTGCCACCAGTTTGGGGCAGGGCTCAGATACGCAGTATTTT. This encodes CATSLGQGSDTQYF.

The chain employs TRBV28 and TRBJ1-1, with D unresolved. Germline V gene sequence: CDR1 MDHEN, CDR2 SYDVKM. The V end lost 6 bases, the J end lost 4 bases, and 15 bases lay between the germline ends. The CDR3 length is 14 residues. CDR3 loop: CASSFPSLATEAFF. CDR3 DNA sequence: TGTGCCAGCAGCTTTCCCTCGTTGGCCACTGAAGCTTTCTTT.

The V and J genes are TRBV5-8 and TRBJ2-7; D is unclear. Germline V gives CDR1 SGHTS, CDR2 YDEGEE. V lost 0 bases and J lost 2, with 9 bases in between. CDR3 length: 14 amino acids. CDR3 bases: TGTGCCAGCAGCTTGGTGATCTCCGCCTACGAGCAGTACTTC. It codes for CASSLVISAYEQYF.

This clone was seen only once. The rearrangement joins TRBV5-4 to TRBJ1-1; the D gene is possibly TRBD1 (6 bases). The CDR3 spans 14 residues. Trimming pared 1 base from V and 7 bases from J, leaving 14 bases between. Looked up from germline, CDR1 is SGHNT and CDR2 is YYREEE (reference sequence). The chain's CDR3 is CASSLQDRTIEAFF. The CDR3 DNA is TGTGCCAGCAGCTTGCAGGACAGAACGATTGAAGCTTTCTTT.

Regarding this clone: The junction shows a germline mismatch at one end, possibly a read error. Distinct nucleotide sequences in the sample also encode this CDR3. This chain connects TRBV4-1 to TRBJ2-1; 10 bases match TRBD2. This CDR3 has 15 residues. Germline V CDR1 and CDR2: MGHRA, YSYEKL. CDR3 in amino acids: CASSPPTSGVNEQFF. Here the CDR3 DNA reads TGTGCCAGCAGCCCCCCAACTAGCGGGGTCAATGAGCAGTTCTTC.

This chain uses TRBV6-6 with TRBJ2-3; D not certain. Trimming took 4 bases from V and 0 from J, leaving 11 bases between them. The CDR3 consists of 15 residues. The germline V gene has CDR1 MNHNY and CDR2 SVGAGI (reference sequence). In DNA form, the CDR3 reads TGTGCCAGCAGTTTAGTCAGTTCTAGCACAGATACGCAGTATTTT. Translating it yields CASSLVSSSTDTQYF.

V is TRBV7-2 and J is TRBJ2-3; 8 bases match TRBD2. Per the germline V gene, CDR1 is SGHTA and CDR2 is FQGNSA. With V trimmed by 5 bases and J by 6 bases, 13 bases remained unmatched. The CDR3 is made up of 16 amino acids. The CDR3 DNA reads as TGTGCCAGCAGCACCCCGGGGGGGGGCGGAACTGATACGCAGTATTTT. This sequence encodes CASSTPGGGGTDTQYF. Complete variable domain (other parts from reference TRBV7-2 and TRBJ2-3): GAGVSQSPSNKVTEKGKDVELRCDPISGHTALYWYRQSLGQGLEFLIYFQGNSAPDKSGLPSDRFSAERTGGSVSTLTIQRTQQEDSAVYLCASSTPGGGGTDTQYFGPGTRLTVL.

The CDR3 region has the DNA TGTGCCAGCAGTGAGGTGTTCAGGGAAGCTTTCTTT. It codes for CASSEVFREAFF. V gene TRBV6-1 combines with J gene TRBJ1-1; D call uncertain. Germline loops: CDR1 MNHNS, CDR2 SASEGT. The CDR3 runs 12 residues. V was clipped by 3 bases and J by 8 bases, with 10 bases between them.

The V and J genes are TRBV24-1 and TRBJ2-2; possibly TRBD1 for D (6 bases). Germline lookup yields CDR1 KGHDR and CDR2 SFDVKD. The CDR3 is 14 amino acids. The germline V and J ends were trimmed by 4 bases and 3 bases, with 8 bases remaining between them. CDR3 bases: TGTGCCACCAGTGAGTACAGGGACACCGGGGAGCTGTTTTTT. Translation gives CATSEYRDTGELFF.